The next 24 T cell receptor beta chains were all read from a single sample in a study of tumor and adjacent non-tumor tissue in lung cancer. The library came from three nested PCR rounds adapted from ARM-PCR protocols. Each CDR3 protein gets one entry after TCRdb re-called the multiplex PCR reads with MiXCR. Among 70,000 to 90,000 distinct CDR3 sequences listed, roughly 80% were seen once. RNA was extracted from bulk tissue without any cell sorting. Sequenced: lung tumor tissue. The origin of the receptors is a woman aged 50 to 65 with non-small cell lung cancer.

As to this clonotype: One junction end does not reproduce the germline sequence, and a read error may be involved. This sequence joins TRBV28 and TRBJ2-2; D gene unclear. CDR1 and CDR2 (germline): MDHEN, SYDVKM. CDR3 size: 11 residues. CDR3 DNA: TGTGCCAGCAGAGAGGCCGTGGAGCTGTTCTTT. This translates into CASREAVELFF.

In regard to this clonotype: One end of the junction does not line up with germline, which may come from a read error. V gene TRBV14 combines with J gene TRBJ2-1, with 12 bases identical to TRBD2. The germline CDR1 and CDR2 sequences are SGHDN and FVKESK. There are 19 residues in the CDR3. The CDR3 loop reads CASSRKRETGLAGYSEQSF. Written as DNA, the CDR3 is TGTGCCAGCAGCCGAAAGCGCGAGACGGGACTAGCGGGCTACAGTGAGCAGTCCTTC.

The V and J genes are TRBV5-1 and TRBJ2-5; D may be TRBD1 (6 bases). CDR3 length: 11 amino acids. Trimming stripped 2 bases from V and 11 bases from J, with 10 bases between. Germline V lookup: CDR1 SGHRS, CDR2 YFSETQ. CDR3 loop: CASSLQGTQYF. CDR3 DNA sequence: TGCGCCAGCAGCTTACAAGGGACACAGTACTTC.

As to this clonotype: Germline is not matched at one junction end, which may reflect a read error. The CDR3 sequence: CASSQGGTGEHYF. The CDR3 nucleotides are TGTGCCAGCAGTCAAGGGGGGACTGGGGAGCACTACTTC. The gene calls are TRBV14 and TRBJ2-7; either TRBD1 or TRBD2 may fit D (6 bases each). The CDR3 sequence is 13 residues long. CDR1 is SGHDN, CDR2 FVKESK, per germline.

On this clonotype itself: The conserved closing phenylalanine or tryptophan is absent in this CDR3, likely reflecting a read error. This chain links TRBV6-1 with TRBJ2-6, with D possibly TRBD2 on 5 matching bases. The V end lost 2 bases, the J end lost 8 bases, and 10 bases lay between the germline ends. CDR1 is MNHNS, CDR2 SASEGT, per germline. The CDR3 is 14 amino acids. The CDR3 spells CASSERESSNVLTY. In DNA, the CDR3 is TGTGCCAGCAGTGAAAGGGAGAGCTCCAACGTCCTGACTTAC.

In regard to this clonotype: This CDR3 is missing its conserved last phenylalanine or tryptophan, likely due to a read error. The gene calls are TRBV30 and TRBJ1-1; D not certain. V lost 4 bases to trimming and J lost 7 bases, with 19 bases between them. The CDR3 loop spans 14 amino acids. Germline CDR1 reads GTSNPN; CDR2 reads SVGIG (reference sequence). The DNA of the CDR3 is TGTGCCTGGACGGGGTCGGTCGGAACTGTTGAAGCTTTCCTT. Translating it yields CAWTGSVGTVEAFL.

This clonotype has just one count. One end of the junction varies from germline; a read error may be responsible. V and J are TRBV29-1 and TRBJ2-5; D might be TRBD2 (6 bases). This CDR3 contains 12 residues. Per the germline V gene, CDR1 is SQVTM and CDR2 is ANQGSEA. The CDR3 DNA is TGCATCGTTGGACGGGGGTTGGAGACCCAGTACTTC. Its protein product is CIVGRGLETQYF.

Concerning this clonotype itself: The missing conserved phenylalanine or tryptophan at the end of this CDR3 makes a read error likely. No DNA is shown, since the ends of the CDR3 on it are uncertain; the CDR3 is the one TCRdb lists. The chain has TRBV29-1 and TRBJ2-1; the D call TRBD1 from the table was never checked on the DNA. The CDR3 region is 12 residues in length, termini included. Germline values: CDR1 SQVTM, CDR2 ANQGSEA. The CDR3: CSIEEKGREKFL.

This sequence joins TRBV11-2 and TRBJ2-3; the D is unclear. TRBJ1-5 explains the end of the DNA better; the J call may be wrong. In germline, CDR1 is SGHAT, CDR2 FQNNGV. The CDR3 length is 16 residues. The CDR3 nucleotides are TGTGCCAGCAGCGCTAGGCCCGTGGGGAGGCCAGATATGCAGCATTTT. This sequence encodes CASSARPVGRPDMQHF.

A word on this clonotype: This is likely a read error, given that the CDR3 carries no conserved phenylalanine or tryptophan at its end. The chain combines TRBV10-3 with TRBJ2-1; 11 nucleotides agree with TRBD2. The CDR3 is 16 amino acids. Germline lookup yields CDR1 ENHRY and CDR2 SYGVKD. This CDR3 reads CAISESGTSGYNEQFV. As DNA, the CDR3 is TGTGCCATCAGCGAGTCGGGGACTAGCGGCTACAATGAGCAGTTCGTC.

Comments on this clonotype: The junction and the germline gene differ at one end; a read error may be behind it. The DNA for the CDR3 is TGTGCCAGCAGCTTGGGCCGGTATAGCTCCTACGAGCACTACTTC. It encodes CASSLGRYSSYEHYF. V and J are TRBV5-4 and TRBJ2-7; D gene unclear. The CDR3 is made up of 15 amino acids. CDR1 and CDR2 (germline): SGHNT, YYREEE (reference sequence).

CDR3 sequence reads: CTSSFYQAGRQETQYF. CDR3 bases: TGTACGAGCAGTTTTTATCAGGCTGGTAGACAAGAGACCCAGTACTTC. This chain links TRBV12-3 or TRBV12-4 with TRBJ2-5; D is unclear. The CDR3 has 16 amino acids.

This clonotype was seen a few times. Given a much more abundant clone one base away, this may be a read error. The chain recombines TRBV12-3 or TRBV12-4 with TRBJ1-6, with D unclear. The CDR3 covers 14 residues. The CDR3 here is CASSRRGWDLPLYF. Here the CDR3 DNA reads TGTGCCAGCAGCCGCAGAGGGTGGGATTTACCCCTCTACTTT.

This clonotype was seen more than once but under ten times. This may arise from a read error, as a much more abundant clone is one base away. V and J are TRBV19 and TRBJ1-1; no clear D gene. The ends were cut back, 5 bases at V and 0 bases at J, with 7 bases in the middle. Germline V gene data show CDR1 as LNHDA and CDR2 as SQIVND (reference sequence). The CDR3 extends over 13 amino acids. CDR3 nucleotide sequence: TGTGCCAGTAGTTCGCCTTTGAACACTGAAGCTTTCTTT. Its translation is CASSSPLNTEAFF.

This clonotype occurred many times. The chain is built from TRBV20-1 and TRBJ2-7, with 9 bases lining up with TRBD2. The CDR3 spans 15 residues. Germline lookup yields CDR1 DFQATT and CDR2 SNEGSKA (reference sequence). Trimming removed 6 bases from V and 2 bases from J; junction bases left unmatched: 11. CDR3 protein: CSAILSGTSTYEQYF. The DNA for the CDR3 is TGCAGTGCGATCCTTTCCGGGACTAGCACCTACGAGCAGTACTTC.

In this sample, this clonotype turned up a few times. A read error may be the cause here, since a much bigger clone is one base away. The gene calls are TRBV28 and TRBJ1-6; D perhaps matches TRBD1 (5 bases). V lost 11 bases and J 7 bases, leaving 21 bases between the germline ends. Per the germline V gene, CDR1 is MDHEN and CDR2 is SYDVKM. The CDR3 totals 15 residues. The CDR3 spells CASSREGMVNSPLHF. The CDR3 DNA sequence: TGTGCCTCCTCAAGGGAGGGGATGGTGAATTCACCCCTCCACTTT.

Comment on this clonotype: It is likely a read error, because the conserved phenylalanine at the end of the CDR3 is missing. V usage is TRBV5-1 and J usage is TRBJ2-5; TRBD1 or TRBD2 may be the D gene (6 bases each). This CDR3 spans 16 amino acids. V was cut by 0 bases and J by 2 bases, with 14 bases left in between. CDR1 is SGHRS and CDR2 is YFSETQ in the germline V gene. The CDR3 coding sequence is TGCGCCAGCAGCTTGGAGGGGGGAGGCTATCAAGAGACCCAGTACTTA. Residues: CASSLEGGGYQETQYL.

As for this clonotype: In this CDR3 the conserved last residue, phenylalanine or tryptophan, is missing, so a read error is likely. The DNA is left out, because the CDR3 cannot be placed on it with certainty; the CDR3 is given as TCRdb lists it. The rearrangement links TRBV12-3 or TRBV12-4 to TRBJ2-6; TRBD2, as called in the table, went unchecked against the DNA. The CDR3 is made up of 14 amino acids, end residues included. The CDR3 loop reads CASSRGPGADVLTL.

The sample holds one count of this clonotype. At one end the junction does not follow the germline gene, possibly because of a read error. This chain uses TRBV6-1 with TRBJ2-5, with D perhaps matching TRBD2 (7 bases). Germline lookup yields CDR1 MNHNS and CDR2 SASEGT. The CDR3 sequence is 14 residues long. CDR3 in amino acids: CVSSVRRGQETQYF. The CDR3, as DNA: TGTGTCAGCAGTGTAAGGCGGGGGCAAGAAACCCAGTACTTC.

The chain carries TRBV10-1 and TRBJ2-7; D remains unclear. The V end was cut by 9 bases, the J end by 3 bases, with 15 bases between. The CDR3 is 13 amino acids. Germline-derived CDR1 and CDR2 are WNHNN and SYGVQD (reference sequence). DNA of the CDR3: TGCGCCAGTAGTAAGTCTGGTCTCTACGAGCAGTACTTC. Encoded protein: CASSKSGLYEQYF.

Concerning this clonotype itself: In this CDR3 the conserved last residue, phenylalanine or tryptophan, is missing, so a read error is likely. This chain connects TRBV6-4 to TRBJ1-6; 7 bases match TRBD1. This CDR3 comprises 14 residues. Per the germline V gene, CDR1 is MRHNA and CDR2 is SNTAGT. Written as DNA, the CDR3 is TGTGCCAGCAGCGACTCGAACAGGGGTTCACCCCTCCACATT. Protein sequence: CASSDSNRGSPLHI.

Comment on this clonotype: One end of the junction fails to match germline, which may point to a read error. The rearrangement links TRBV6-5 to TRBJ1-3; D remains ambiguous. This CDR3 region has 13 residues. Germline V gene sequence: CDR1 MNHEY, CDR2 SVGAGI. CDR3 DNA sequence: TGTGCCAGCAGGGGCAACTCAGGAAACACCACATATTTT. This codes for CASRGNSGNTTYF.

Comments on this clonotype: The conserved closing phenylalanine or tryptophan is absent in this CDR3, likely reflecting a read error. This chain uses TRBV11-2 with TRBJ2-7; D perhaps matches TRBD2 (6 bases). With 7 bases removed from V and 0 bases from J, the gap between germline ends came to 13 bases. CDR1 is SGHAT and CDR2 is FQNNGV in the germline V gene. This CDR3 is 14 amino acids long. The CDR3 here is CASNNGRPSYEQYL. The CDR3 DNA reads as TGTGCCAGCAACAATGGGAGGCCCTCCTACGAGCAGTACTTA.

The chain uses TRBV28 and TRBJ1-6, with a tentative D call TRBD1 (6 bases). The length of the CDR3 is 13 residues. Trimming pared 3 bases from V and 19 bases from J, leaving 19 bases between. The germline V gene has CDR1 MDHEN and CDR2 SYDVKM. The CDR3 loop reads CASSLSGALNLHF. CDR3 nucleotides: TGTGCCAGCAGTTTGTCGGGGGCCCTTAACCTTCACTTT.